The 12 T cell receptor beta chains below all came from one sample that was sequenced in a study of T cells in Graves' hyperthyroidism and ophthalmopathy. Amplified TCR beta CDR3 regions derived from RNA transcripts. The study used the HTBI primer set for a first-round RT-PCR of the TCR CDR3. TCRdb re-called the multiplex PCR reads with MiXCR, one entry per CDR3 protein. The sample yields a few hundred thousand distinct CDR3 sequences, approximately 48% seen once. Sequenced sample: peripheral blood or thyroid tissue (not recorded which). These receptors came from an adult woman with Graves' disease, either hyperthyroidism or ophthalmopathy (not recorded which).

CDR3 sequence: CSGMTGQGDEKLFF. CDR3 sequence (DNA): TGCAGCGGCATGACGGGACAGGGGGATGAAAAACTGTTTTTT. The V call is TRBV29-1, the J call TRBJ1-4; TRBD1 agrees at 11 bases. The V gene end was trimmed by 7 bases and the J gene end by 6 bases; junction bases not matched to a gene: 7. Germline CDR1 is SQVTM and CDR2 is ANQGSEA. The CDR3 spans 14 residues. The full variable domain, in which reference TRBV29-1 and TRBJ1-4 provide the parts outside the CDR3, is SAVISQKPSRDICQRGTSLTIQCQVDSQVTMMFWYRQQPGQSLTLIATANQGSEATYESGFVIDKFPISRPNLTFSTLTVSNMSPEDSSIYLCSGMTGQGDEKLFFGSGTQLSVL.

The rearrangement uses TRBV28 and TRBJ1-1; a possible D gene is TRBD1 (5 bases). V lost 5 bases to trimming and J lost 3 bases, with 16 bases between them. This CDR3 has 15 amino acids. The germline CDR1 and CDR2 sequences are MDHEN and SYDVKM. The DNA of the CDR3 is TGTGCCAGCAGTACACAGAGGTCGGGGGACACTGAAGCTTTCTTT. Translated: CASSTQRSGDTEAFF.

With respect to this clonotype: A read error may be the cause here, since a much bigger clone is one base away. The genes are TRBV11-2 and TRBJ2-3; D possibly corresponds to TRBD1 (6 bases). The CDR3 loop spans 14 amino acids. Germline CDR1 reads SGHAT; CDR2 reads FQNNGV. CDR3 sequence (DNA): TGTGCCAGCAGCGTTACAGGGCTTGGAGATACGCAGTGTTTT. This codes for CASSVTGLGDTQCF.

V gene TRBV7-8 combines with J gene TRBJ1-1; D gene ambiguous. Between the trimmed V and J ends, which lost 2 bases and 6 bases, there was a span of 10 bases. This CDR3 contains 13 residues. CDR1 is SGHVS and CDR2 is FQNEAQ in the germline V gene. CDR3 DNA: TGTGCCAGCAGCTTATTGCAGGAGGCTGAAGCTTTCTTT. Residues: CASSLLQEAEAFF. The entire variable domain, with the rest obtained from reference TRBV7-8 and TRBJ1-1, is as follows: GAGVSQSPRYKVAKRGQDVALRCDPISGHVSLFWYQQALGQGPEFLTYFQNEAQLDKSGLPSDRFFAERPEGSVSTLKIQRTQQEDSAVYLCASSLLQEAEAFFGQGTRLTVV.

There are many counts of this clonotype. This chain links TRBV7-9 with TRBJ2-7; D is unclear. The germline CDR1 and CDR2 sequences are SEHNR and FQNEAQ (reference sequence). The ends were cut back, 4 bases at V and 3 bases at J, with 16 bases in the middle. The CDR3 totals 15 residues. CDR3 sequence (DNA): TGTGCCAGCAGCTCACCCAGAACTACTAACTACGAGCAGTACTTC. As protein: CASSSPRTTNYEQYF. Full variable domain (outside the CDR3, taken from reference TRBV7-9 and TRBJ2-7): DTGVSQNPRHKITKRGQNVTFRCDPISEHNRLYWYRQTLGQGPEFLTYFQNEAQLEKSRLLSDRFSAERPKGSFSTLEIQRTEQGDSAMYLCASSSPRTTNYEQYFGPGTRLTVT.

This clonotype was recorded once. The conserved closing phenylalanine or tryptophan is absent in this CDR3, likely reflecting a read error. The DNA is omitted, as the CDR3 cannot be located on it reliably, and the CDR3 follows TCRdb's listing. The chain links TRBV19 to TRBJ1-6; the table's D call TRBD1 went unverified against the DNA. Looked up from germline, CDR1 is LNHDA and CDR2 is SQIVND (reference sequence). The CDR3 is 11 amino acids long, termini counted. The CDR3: CASSPLGENNY.

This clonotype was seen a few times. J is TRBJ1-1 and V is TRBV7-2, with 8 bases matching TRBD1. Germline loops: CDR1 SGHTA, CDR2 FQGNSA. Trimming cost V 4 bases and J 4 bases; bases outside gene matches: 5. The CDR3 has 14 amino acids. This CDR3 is CASSSLGQGTEAFF. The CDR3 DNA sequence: TGTGCCAGCAGCTCACTCGGACAGGGCACTGAAGCTTTCTTT. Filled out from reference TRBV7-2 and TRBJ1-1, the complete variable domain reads GAGVSQSPSNKVTEKGKDVELRCDPISGHTALYWYRQSLGQGLEFLIYFQGNSAPDKSGLPSDRFSAERTGGSVSTLTIQRTQQEDSAVYLCASSSLGQGTEAFFGQGTRLTVV.

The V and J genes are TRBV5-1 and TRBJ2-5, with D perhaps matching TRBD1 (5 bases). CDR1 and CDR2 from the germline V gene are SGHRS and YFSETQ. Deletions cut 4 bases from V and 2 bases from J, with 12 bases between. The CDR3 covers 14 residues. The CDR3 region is CASSRTPVQETQYF. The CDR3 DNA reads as TGCGCCAGCAGCAGGACACCCGTACAAGAGACCCAGTACTTC. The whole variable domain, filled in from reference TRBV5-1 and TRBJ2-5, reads KAGVTQTPRYLIKTRGQQVTLSCSPISGHRSVSWYQQTPGQGLQFLFEYFSETQRNKGNFPGRFSGRQFSNSRSEMNVSTLELGDSALYLCASSRTPVQETQYFGPGTRLLVL.

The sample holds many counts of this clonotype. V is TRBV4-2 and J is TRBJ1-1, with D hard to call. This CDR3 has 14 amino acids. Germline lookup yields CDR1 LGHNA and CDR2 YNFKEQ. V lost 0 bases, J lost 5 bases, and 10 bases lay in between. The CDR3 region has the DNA TGTGCCAGCAGCCAAGATCAGGTTTCGACTGAAGCTTTCTTT. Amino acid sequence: CASSQDQVSTEAFF.

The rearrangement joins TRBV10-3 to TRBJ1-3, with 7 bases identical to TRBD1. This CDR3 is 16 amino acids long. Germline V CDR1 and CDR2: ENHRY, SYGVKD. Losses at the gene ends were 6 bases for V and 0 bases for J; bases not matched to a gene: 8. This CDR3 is CAIRGGQEASGNTIYF. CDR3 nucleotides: TGTGCCATCAGGGGAGGACAGGAGGCCTCTGGAAACACCATATATTTT.

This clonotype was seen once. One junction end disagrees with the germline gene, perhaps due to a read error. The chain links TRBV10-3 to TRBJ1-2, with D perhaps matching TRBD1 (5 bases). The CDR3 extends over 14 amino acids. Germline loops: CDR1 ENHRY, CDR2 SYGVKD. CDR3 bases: TGTGCCAGCAGTCTTGGTGTCCTGGGGGATGGCTACACCTTC. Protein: CASSLGVLGDGYTF.

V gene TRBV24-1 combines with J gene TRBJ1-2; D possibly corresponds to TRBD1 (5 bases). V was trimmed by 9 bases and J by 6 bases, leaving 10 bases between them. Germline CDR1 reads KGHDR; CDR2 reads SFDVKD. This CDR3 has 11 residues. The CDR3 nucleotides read TGTGCCACCGGGGGGTCTAATGGCTACACCTTC. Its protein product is CATGGSNGYTF.